This record looks at one TCR beta chain sequence and its context. Deletions cut 4 bases from V and 1 base from J, with 14 bases between. Germline loops: CDR1 SGHRS, CDR2 YFSETQ. This CDR3 has 15 amino acids. The authors' processing: Reference gene primer amplification gave estimated nucleated cell counts. Clones were read by immunoSEQ multiplex PCR, and TCRdb kept only the in-frame ones, dropping some. That table supplies the V and J calls and clone size; D and trimming were determined from the DNA. The sample lists roughly 69,000 clones; roughly 82% were seen once. The source of the sample is a study of blood T cell repertoires in COVID-19. Background on the study: Italy, Spain and the United States were the sources of the convalescent and acute COVID-19 samples. Sources were T cells, B-cell-depleted T cells, or PBMCs; the material itself was cDNA or gDNA.

The TCR was taken from a human donor in a cohort sampled during active COVID-19. The chain joins TRBV5-1 to TRBJ1-1; D may be TRBD1 (6 bases). The sequencing sample was made of peripheral blood. CDR3 protein: CASSPTPGQNTEAFF. CDR3 nucleotides: TGCGCCAGCAGCCCCACTCCGGGACAGAACACTGAAGCTTTCTTT.